The source of this T cell receptor beta chain is a study of vaccination effects on CD4 cells after COVID-19. Study as a whole: Researchers obtained post-vaccine samples at a median of 72 days past the second dose. Cultivation was performed at a few million PBMC per well with around 9.3 IU/ml IL-2 and about 9.2 ug/ml peptides added.

The assay was immunoSEQ multiplex PCR, and TCRdb's table has in-frame clones only and misses some. The sample shows 45,000 to 60,000 clones, just over 70% of them seen only once. V lost 5 bases, J lost 13 bases, and 23 bases lay in between. The germline V gene encodes CDR1 MNHEY and CDR2 SMNVEV (reference sequence). The CDR3 covers 14 residues. Scientists isolated CD4+ T cells after an approximately 10-day culture period ended. The cohort was immunized with two doses of either the BNT162b2 or mRNA-1273 vaccine. A remark on this clone: Antigen unknown.

Study findings and constraints: Few convalescent patients were included, and no early post-infection timepoints were sampled. Late after vaccination, infection- and vaccine-induced clones showed marked clonal contraction.

The V and J genes are TRBV27 and TRBJ1-1; D is possibly TRBD1 (5 bases). The clonotype was recovered from a human donor who received a COVID-19 vaccine. This specimen consisted of CD4+ T cells from PBMCs cultured without peptide, obtained after COVID-19 vaccination. CDR3 in DNA: TGTGCCAGCAGTCGACCGACCCGGGGACCGACTATTTTCTTT. The encoded protein is CASSRPTRGPTIFF.